Listed below are T cell receptor beta chains from one sample, sequenced in a study of shared clonotypes between healthy human individuals. TCRdb's table, derived via immunoSEQ multiplex PCR, lists solely in-frame clones and lacks some. The table includes 2 million to 2.5 million clones, 85% to 95% detected once. The sample comprised naive CD4+ T cells from PBMCs. All receptors come from a man between 18 and 29 years old in good health. Some clones in this sample may be carry-over from other donors' samples. CDR3s include the opening cysteine and the closing phenylalanine or tryptophan. The D gene is left open where the match is weak. Rows give clone size only sometimes, using once, few, many, or a class for an expanded clone.

clone size,V gene,J gene,D gene,CDR3 DNA,CDR3 protein
NA,TRBV19,TRBJ1-1,NA,TGTGCCAGTAGCGTGACACACATGAACACTGAAGCTTTCTTT,CASSVTHMNTEAFF
NA,TRBV6-4,TRBJ2-2,TRBD1,TGTGCCAGCAGTCCCGGGACAGGGAACACCGGGGAGCTGTTTTTT,CASSPGTGNTGELFF
NA,TRBV12-5,TRBJ2-3,TRBD1,TGTGCTAGCGCACCGGGACAGTTCACAGATACGCAGTATTTT,CASAPGQFTDTQYF
NA,TRBV7-3,TRBJ2-7,TRBD2,TGTGCCAGCAGCCCCGGGGGGGATATCGTCGAGCAGTACTTC,CASSPGGDIVEQYF
NA,TRBV7-9,TRBJ2-1,NA,TGTGCCAGCAGCTTAGCTCGGGGCCGCCTCCACAATGAGCAGTTCTTC,CASSLARGRLHNEQFF
NA,TRBV5-4,TRBJ2-5,TRBD2,TGTGCCAGCAGCTTTGACCCTACTAGCGTACAAGAGACCCAGTACTTC,CASSFDPTSVQETQYF
NA,TRBV19,TRBJ2-5,NA,TGTGCCAGTCACACTAATGCCGGTACCAGGGAGACCCAGTACTTC,CASHTNAGTRETQYF
once,TRBV9,TRBJ2-3,TRBD2,TGTGCCAGCAGCGGGGGGATGACTAGCCCAGATACGCAGTATTTT,CASSGGMTSPDTQYF
NA,TRBV6-5,TRBJ1-1,NA,TGTGCCAGCACACCCCGCCGGGGGATGAGTGAAGCTTTCTTT,CASTPRRGMSEAFF
once,TRBV20-1,TRBJ2-7,NA,TGCAGTGCTAGATTGGCGGATGAGCAGTACTTC,CSARLADEQYF
NA,TRBV10-1,TRBJ2-7,TRBD1,TGCGCCAGCAGTCAACAGGGGTCGAGCTACGAGCAGTACTTC,CASSQQGSSYEQYF
NA,TRBV2,TRBJ2-7,NA,TGTGCCAGCAGTGCCACCCAAGCGTCGGCCGCCGAGCAGTACTTC,CASSATQASAAEQYF
NA,TRBV5-1,TRBJ2-5,NA,TGCGCCAGCAGCTTTCAGGGGTACCAAGAGACCCAGTACTTC,CASSFQGYQETQYF
NA,TRBV2,TRBJ2-1,TRBD2,TGTGCCAGCAGTCCCGCGGGACTAGCCTACAATGAGCAGTTCTTC,CASSPAGLAYNEQFF
NA,TRBV6-5,TRBJ2-5,NA,TGTGCCAGCAGTCCTGCCCCAAATATAGGGGGGACCCAGTACTTC,CASSPAPNIGGTQYF
NA,TRBV2,TRBJ2-7,NA,TGTGCCAGCAGTTCAGGGGCGGTTAACACCTACGAGCAGTACTTC,CASSSGAVNTYEQYF
NA,TRBV28,TRBJ1-2,NA,TGTGCCAGCAGTCGACAAAGCGGACATAACTATGGCTACACCTTC,CASSRQSGHNYGYTF
NA,TRBV27,TRBJ1-2,NA,TGTGCCAGCAGTTTATCGAACAGGGCCAACTATGGCTACACCTTC,CASSLSNRANYGYTF
NA,TRBV4-2,TRBJ2-3,NA,TGTGCCAGCAGCCAATACGGAGCAGATACGCAGTATTTT,CASSQYGADTQYF
few,TRBV11-1,TRBJ1-5,NA,TGTGCCAGCAGCTTAGAGTGGGGGCAGCCCCAGCATTTT,CASSLEWGQPQHF
NA,TRBV9,TRBJ1-1,NA,TGTGCCAGCAGCGTGCAACAAAACACTGAAGCTTTCTTT,CASSVQQNTEAFF
NA,TRBV6-5,TRBJ2-7,TRBD2,TGTGCCAGCAGCACCGGGACTAGTGCCTACGAGCAGTACTTC,CASSTGTSAYEQYF
NA,TRBV27,TRBJ1-5,NA,TGTGCCAGCAGTTTAGAGGCAAACCGGGATCAGCCCCAGCATTTT,CASSLEANRDQPQHF
NA,TRBV10-3,TRBJ1-1,TRBD1,TGTGCCATCAAGGGGACAGCGAACACTGAAGCTTTCTTT,CAIKGTANTEAFF
NA,TRBV29-1,TRBJ2-1,TRBD2,TGCAGCGTTCGGGAGGGAGCGGATTCCTACAATGAGCAGTTCTTC,CSVREGADSYNEQFF
NA,TRBV11-2,TRBJ2-2,TRBD1,TGTGCCAGCAGCTTAGTCCAGGGGGCCGGGGAGCTGTTTTTT,CASSLVQGAGELFF
NA,TRBV19,TRBJ1-2,TRBD1,TGTGCCAGTAGTATGCTCCCGGGACAGGGAAATGGCTACACCTTC,CASSMLPGQGNGYTF
few,TRBV13,TRBJ1-3,NA,TGTGCCAGCAGCTTAGACCCCGGGAACAGGGAAGGAAACACCATATATTTT,CASSLDPGNREGNTIYF
NA,TRBV27,TRBJ2-7,TRBD2,TGTGCCAGCAGTCCCCAGCGGGGGAGTTCCTACGAGCAGTACTTC,CASSPQRGSSYEQYF
once,TRBV2,TRBJ1-2,NA,TGTGCCAGCAGTGAGGGGACCGGCTATGGCTACACCTTC,CASSEGTGYGYTF
NA,TRBV5-1,TRBJ2-2,NA,TGCGCCAGCAGCGTGCTGATGGTGGGGAACACCGGGGAGCTGTTTTTT,CASSVLMVGNTGELFF
NA,TRBV7-9,TRBJ2-1,TRBD2,TGTGCCAGCAGCTTCCTGGGAGCGGGAGGCTACAATGAGCAGTTCTTC,CASSFLGAGGYNEQFF
NA,TRBV5-1,TRBJ2-7,NA,TGCGCCAGCAGCTTGTCAGGGCCTAGCTACGAGCAGTACTTC,CASSLSGPSYEQYF
once,TRBV7-2,TRBJ1-1,NA,TGTGCCAGCAGCGCATCCAGCGCGTGGGCTGAAGCTTTCTTT,CASSASSAWAEAFF
NA,TRBV25-1,TRBJ2-6,NA,TGTGCCAGCAACCAGGGGGGTGCTGGGGCCAACGTCCTGACTTTC,CASNQGGAGANVLTF
NA,TRBV18,TRBJ2-5,TRBD2,TGTGCCAGCTCACCGACCCCCCGGACTAGCGGACAAGAGACCCAGTACTTC,CASSPTPRTSGQETQYF
NA,TRBV19,TRBJ1-5,NA,TGTGCCAGTAGCCTAAATGGCAATCAGCCCCAGCATTTT,CASSLNGNQPQHF
NA,TRBV10-3,TRBJ2-7,NA,TGTGCCATCAGTGAGTCGAAAGGCTACGAGCAGTACTTC,CAISESKGYEQYF
NA,TRBV25-1,TRBJ2-3,NA,TGTGCCAGCAGTGCCCGTGGAGGCCCAGATACGCAGTATTTT,CASSARGGPDTQYF
NA,TRBV18,TRBJ2-7,NA,TGTGCCAGCTCACGACCGCCTTTCTCCTACGAGCAGTACTTC,CASSRPPFSYEQYF
NA,TRBV18,TRBJ2-7,TRBD2,TGTGCCAGCTCACTTGGGGGGGACTACGAGCAGTACTTC,CASSLGGDYEQYF
NA,TRBV9,TRBJ1-3,NA,TGTGCCAGCAGCGGTACCCAGGGCTCTGGAAACACCATATATTTT,CASSGTQGSGNTIYF
NA,TRBV4-1,TRBJ2-5,TRBD1,TGCGCCAGCAGCCAATCCGGACAGGGGGCGCGTGAGACCCAGTACTTC,CASSQSGQGARETQYF
NA,TRBV4-1,TRBJ2-1,TRBD1,TGCGCCAGCAGCCAAGGTAGGGGACAGGGTTTTTCCAACGGCGATGAGCAGTTCTTC,CASSQGRGQGFSNGDEQFF
NA,TRBV19,TRBJ1-3,NA,TGTGCCAGTCAACGAGGGAGCTCTGGAAACACCATATATTTT,CASQRGSSGNTIYF
NA,TRBV5-1,TRBJ2-6,TRBD1,TGCGCCAGCAGCCCGGGACAGCCCTCCTTCTCTGGGGCCAACGTCCTGACTTTC,CASSPGQPSFSGANVLTF
NA,TRBV14,TRBJ2-3,NA,TGTGCCAGCAGCCCCTTGGGGGGCGATACGCAGTATTTT,CASSPLGGDTQYF
NA,TRBV28,TRBJ2-2,NA,TGTGCCAGCATCGGGGTAAACACCGGGGAGCTGTTTTTT,CASIGVNTGELFF
NA,TRBV28,TRBJ1-2,TRBD1,TGTGCCAGCCAGGGGGTTTCAGGCTACACCTTC,CASQGVSGYTF
NA,TRBV2,TRBJ2-4,TRBD2,TGTGCCAGCACTTTGGGACTAGCGGGAGGGCCTGCCAAAAACATTCAGTACTTC,CASTLGLAGGPAKNIQYF
NA,TRBV28,TRBJ2-7,TRBD1,TGTGCCAGCCCACCAGCAGACCGGGACAGGGTGCACGAGCAGTACTTC,CASPPADRDRVHEQYF
NA,TRBV5-1,TRBJ2-3,NA,TGCGCCAGCAGCTTTAGCGGAAAGTCGGCAGATACGCAGTATTTT,CASSFSGKSADTQYF
NA,TRBV30,TRBJ1-4,NA,TGTGCCTGGATGGGGCGGGAAAAACTGTTTTTT,CAWMGREKLFF
NA,TRBV5-6,TRBJ1-2,NA,TGTGCCAGCACCCTGGACGGTAAATATGGCTACACCTTC,CASTLDGKYGYTF
NA,TRBV28,TRBJ2-5,TRBD1,TGTGCCAGCAGTTTAGAGGGACAGGGGGCTCGAGAGACCCAGTACTTC,CASSLEGQGARETQYF
NA,TRBV27,TRBJ1-2,TRBD1,TGTGCCAGCAGACCTCAGGGGGCGGCCGATGGCTACACCTTC,CASRPQGAADGYTF
few,TRBV18,TRBJ1-1,NA,TGTGCCAGCTCACCTAATTCGGGACACATGAACACTGAAGCTTTCTTT,CASSPNSGHMNTEAFF
NA,TRBV5-4,TRBJ2-2,NA,TGTGCCAGCAGCTTGCAAAGGGCCACCGGGGAGCTGTTTTTT,CASSLQRATGELFF